Listed here is a single T cell receptor (beta chain). Its target is unknown. V lost 7 bases, J lost 12 bases, and 13 bases stayed unmatched. Per germline, CDR1 SGHRS and CDR2 YFSETQ. The CDR3 sequence is 13 residues long. TCRdb's copy holds only in-frame clones and misses some; the assay was immunoSEQ multiplex PCR. The sample yields about 48,000 clones, 60% to 75% seen once. The data belong to a study of STAT5B mutations in CD4+ large granular lymphocyte leukemia. Findings and caveats of the study: Compared with healthy controls (2/35), patient top clones favored TRBV06 (8/27).

The sample consisted of CD4+ T cells from blood buffy coats. The V gene is TRBV5-1, the J gene TRBJ2-1; TRBD1 agrees at 7 bases. The source is a human donor in good health. The CDR3 DNA follows: TGCGCCAGCTTGGGGACAGTCTCAACGGGGCAGTTCTTC. Translation: CASLGTVSTGQFF.